These 3 T cell receptor beta chains originate from one sample sequenced in a study of CD8+ T cells in alopecia areata. The treatment is: oral pan-JAK inhibitor, 5-10 mg twice daily. Reverse transcribed after extraction, RNA yielded cDNA as the sequencing template. Profiled with immunoSEQ multiplex PCR; TCRdb holds only in-frame clones, not every one. The sample consists of some 180,000 clones, approximately 50% of them appearing once. Sequences were derived from CD8+ T cells sorted from blood, sampled around week 54, from a patient treated with tofacitinib. The receptor set was obtained from a human donor with alopecia areata.

In this sample, this clone turned up a few times. The V and J genes are TRBV7-9 and TRBJ1-1, with D unresolved. V was cut by 5 bases and J by 1 base, with 5 bases left in between. This CDR3 region has 12 residues. The germline V gene encodes CDR1 SEHNR and CDR2 FQNEAQ (reference sequence). The CDR3 region has the DNA TGTGCCAGCAGCAACAGGAACACTGAAGCTTTCTTT. This encodes CASSNRNTEAFF.

The CDR3 region is CASRDRLTDTQYF. The CDR3 coding sequence is TGTGCCAGCCGGGACAGACTAACAGATACGCAGTATTTT. The V gene is TRBV6-4, the J gene TRBJ2-3; the match to TRBD1 covers 7 bases. The CDR3 loop spans 13 amino acids. CDR1 and CDR2 (germline): MRHNA, SNTAGT. V lost 8 bases, J lost 3 bases, and 5 bases stayed unmatched.

V usage is TRBV2 and J usage is TRBJ2-6, with unresolved D. The germline V gene encodes CDR1 SNHLY and CDR2 FYNNEI. The CDR3 totals 14 residues. Trimming took 2 bases from V and 3 from J, leaving 5 bases between them. The CDR3, as DNA: TGTGCCAGCAGTGAATTAGGTGGGGCCAACGTCCTGACTTTC. Translated: CASSELGGANVLTF.